Below, one T cell receptor beta chain is given with its context. The data were obtained in a study of T cell changes during pregnancy in multiple sclerosis. Sequenced by immunoSEQ multiplex PCR; TCRdb stores in-frame clones only, minus some. In the table there are 100,000 to 110,000 clones, 92% of which are singletons. The source of this sequence is a female donor with multiple sclerosis, enrolled in a pregnancy study. This material consisted of peripheral blood, taken after pregnancy.

In DNA, the CDR3 is TGTGCCAGCAGCCAAGACTTTACCCTCTTAGACGAGCAGTACTTC. Translating it yields CASSQDFTLLDEQYF. The J gene is TRBJ2-7, the V gene TRBV14; D is undetermined. V was clipped by 0 bases and J by 5 bases, with 14 bases between them. The CDR3 is made up of 15 amino acids. Germline values: CDR1 SGHDN, CDR2 FVKESK.